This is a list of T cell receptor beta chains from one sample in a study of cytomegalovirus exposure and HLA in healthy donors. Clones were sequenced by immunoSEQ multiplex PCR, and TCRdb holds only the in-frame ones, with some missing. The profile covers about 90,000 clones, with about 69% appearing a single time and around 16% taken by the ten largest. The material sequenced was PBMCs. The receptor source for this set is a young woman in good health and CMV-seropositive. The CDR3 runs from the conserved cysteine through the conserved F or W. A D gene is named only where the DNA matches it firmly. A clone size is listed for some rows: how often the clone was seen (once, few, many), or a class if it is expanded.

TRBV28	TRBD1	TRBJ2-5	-	CASSLPGQGPQETQYF	TGTGCCAGCAGTCTACCGGGACAGGGTCCACAAGAGACCCAGTACTTC
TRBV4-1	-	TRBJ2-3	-	CASSQTGTADTQYF	TGCGCCAGCAGCCAAACCGGGACTGCAGATACGCAGTATTTT
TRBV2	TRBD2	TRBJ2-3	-	CASSSGGGTDTQYF	TGTGCCAGCAGTAGCGGGGGGGGCACAGATACGCAGTATTTT
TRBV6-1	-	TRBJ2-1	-	CASSLSREAYNEQFF	TGTGCCAGCAGCCTTTCTCGCGAGGCCTACAATGAGCAGTTCTTC
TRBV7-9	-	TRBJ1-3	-	CASTIFDSSGNTIYF	TGTGCCAGCACCATCTTCGACAGCTCTGGAAACACCATATATTTT
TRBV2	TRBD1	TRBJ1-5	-	CASSEEGASNQPQHF	TGTGCCAGCAGTGAGGAGGGGGCTAGCAATCAGCCCCAGCATTTT
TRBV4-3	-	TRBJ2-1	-	CASSQDLNEQFF	TGCGCCAGCAGCCAAGATTTAAATGAGCAGTTCTTC
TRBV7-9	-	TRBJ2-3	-	CASSLARTNTQYF	TGTGCCAGCAGCCTAGCCAGAACGAATACGCAGTATTTT
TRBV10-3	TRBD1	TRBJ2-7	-	CAISRDRGGEQYF	TGTGCCATCAGCCGGGACAGGGGAGGCGAGCAGTACTTC
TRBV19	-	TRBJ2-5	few	CASSKRVGETQYF	TGTGCCAGTTCTAAACGGGTTGGGGAGACCCAGTACTTC
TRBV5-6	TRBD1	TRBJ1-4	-	CASSLVGKQGVWGKLFF	TGTGCCAGCAGCTTGGTGGGGAAACAGGGGGTCTGGGGCAAACTGTTTTTT
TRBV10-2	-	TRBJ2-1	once	CASKRDPTGNEQFF	TGCGCCAGCAAAAGAGACCCTACGGGCAATGAGCAGTTCTTC
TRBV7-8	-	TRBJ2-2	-	CASSLFRADGELFF	TGTGCCAGCAGCTTATTCAGGGCGGACGGGGAGCTGTTTTTT
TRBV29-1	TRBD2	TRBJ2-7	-	CSVAWGGTYEQYF	TGCAGCGTGGCCTGGGGGGGAACCTACGAGCAGTACTTC
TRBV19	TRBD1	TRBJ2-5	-	CASSARDRQETQYF	TGTGCCAGTAGTGCCCGGGACAGACAAGAGACCCAGTACTTC
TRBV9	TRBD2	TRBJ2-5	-	CASSVRSGGKETQYF	TGTGCCAGCAGCGTACGAAGCGGGGGGAAAGAGACCCAGTACTTC
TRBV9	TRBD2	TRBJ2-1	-	CASSDVPSGVGGEYNEQFF	TGTGCCAGCAGTGATGTGCCTAGCGGGGTGGGTGGCGAATACAATGAGCAGTTCTTC
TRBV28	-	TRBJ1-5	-	CASSLFGGGRANQPQHF	TGTGCCAGCAGTTTATTCGGCGGGGGGCGAGCCAATCAGCCCCAGCATTTT
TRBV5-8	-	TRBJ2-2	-	CASSVIGGVDTGELFF	TGTGCCAGCAGTGTAATCGGCGGGGTTGACACCGGGGAGCTGTTTTTT
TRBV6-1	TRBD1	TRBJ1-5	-	CASKGQVIGNQPQHF	TGTGCCAGCAAGGGACAGGTAATAGGCAATCAGCCCCAGCATTTT
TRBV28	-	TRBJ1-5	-	CASSPSGGRYQPQHF	TGTGCCAGCAGCCCTAGCGGGGGCAGATATCAGCCCCAGCATTTT
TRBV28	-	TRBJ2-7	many	CASSFPGEQYF	TGTGCCAGCAGTTTTCCGGGCGAGCAGTACTTC
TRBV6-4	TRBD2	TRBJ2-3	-	CASSSGGATDTQYF	TGTGCCAGCAGTAGCGGGGGGGCCACAGATACGCAGTATTTT
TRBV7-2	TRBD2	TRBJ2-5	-	CASSTYGGAVETQYF	TGTGCCAGCAGCACCTACGGGGGGGCGGTGGAGACCCAGTACTTC
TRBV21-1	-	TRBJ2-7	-	CASSLAAVSYEQYF	TGTGCCAGCAGCCTAGCGGCCGTATCCTACGAGCAGTACTTC
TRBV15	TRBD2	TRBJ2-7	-	CATSRGGGSYEQYF	TGTGCCACCAGCAGAGGCGGGGGCTCCTACGAGCAGTACTTC
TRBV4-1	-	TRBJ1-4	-	CASSQRERNEKLFF	TGCGCCAGCAGCCAACGGGAAAGGAATGAAAAACTGTTTTTT
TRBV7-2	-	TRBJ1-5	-	CASSPDSGGNQPQHF	TGTGCCAGCAGCCCAGACAGTGGCGGCAATCAGCCCCAGCATTTT
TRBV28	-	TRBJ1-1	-	CASSLAGQGRRGTEAFF	TGTGCCAGCAGTTTAGCAGGCCAGGGCAGAAGAGGCACTGAAGCTTTCTTT
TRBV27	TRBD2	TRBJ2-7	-	CASSLSLAGRYEQYF	TGTGCCAGCAGTTTATCTTTAGCGGGACGGTACGAGCAGTACTTC
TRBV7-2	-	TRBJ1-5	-	CASSQQYLQPQHF	TGTGCCAGCAGCCAACAGTACCTACAGCCCCAGCATTTT
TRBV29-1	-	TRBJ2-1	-	CSVERGHPSYNEQFF	TGCAGCGTTGAAAGAGGGCACCCCTCCTACAATGAGCAGTTCTTC
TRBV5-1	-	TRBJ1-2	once	CASSSRQSYGYTF	TGCGCCAGCAGCTCTAGACAGTCCTATGGCTACACCTTC
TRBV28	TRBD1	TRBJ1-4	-	CASRSDRGTRRGEKLFF	TGTGCCAGCAGGTCGGACAGGGGCACAAGACGGGGTGAAAAACTGTTTTTT
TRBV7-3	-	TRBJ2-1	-	CASSSPYSNEQFF	TGTGCCAGCAGCTCCCCTTATTCGAATGAGCAGTTCTTC
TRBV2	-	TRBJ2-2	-	CASSPAGPGELFF	TGTGCCAGCTCGCCGGCGGGCCCCGGGGAGCTGTTTTTT
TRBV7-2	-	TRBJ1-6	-	CASSITGNSPLHF	TGTGCCAGCAGCATCACAGGGAATTCACCCCTCCACTTT
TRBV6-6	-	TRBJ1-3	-	CASSLDRERNTIYF	TGTGCCAGCAGCCTCGACAGAGAACGAAACACCATATATTTT
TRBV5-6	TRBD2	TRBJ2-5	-	CASSLVGEGTQYF	TGTGCCAGCAGCTTGGTGGGGGAGGGGACCCAGTACTTC
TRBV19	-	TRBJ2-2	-	CASSDYRVATGELFF	TGTGCCAGTAGTGATTACAGGGTGGCAACCGGGGAGCTGTTTTTT
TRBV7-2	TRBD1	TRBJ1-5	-	CASSGPGTGSNQPQHF	TGTGCCAGCAGCGGTCCCGGGACAGGTAGCAATCAGCCCCAGCATTTT
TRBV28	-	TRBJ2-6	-	CASRVQGAGANVLTF	TGTGCCAGCAGAGTACAGGGTGCCGGGGCCAACGTCCTGACTTTC
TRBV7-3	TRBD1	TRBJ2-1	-	CASSLAGGYNEQFF	TGTGCCAGCAGCTTAGCAGGGGGCTACAATGAGCAGTTCTTC
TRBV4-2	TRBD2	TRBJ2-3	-	CASSLKGAGTSGSTDTQYF	TGTGCCAGCAGCCTCAAGGGAGCCGGGACTAGCGGGAGTACAGATACGCAGTATTTT
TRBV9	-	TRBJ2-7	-	CASSVAVGSYEQYF	TGTGCCAGCAGCGTAGCGGTCGGCTCCTACGAGCAGTACTTC
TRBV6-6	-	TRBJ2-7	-	CASSTSYEQYF	TGTGCCAGCAGTACATCCTACGAGCAGTACTTC
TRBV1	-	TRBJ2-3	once	CTSSQYMFRGTDTQYF	TGCACCAGCAGCCAGTATATGTTCCGGGGCACAGATACGCAGTATTTT